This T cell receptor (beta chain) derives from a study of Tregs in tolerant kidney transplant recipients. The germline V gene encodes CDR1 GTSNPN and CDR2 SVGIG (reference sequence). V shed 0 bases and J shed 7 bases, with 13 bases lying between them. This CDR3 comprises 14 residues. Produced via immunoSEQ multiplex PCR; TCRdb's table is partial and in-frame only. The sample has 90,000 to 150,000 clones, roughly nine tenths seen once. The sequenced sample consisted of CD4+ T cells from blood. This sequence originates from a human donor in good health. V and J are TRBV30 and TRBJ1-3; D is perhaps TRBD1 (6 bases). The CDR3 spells CAWSVRGARNTIYF. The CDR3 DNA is TGTGCCTGGAGTGTGAGGGGGGCTCGGAACACCATATATTTT.